Sequencing of this TCR beta chain was carried out in a study of molecular identifiers for immune sequencing clone quantification. Across the whole study: Replicate RNA came from roughly 18,000 or 92,000 naive CD8 cells and was split five ways, and four parts were sequenced. Points from the study as a whole: Clones that had above 20 RNA copies took up over 99% of effector molecules but under 1% in naive cells.

Previously described methods with listed TCR primers produced the bulk TCR libraries. Each CDR3 protein is one row after TCRdb ran MiXCR on the PCR reads. The sample includes about 500,000 distinct CDR3 sequences, about a quarter of them seen just once. Isolation of naive CD8 T cells was achieved by sorting on a CD8+CD4-CCR7+CD45RA+ phenotype. Regarding this clonotype: The target antigen is unknown.

Material for sequencing was naive CD8+ T cells from blood, with Jurkat cell RNA spiked in. Noted subset: FACS-sorted CD8+CD4-CCR7+CD45RA+ naive T cells. This clonotype originated in a human donor in good health. Some libraries in this study had Jurkat cell RNA spiked in.

The CDR3 region has the DNA TGTGCCAGCAGAACCCGTGGGATGGGCTACGAGCAGTACTTC. Translated: CASRTRGMGYEQYF. The chain couples TRBV28 to TRBJ2-7; no reliable D call. This CDR3 is 14 amino acids long. V shed 6 bases and J shed 3 bases, with 15 bases lying between them. Germline assignment: CDR1 MDHEN and CDR2 SYDVKM.